The sample holds a few counts of the clone carrying this T cell receptor beta chain. Its target is not known. This sample was included in a study of T-cell reconstitution after alpha-beta-depleted transplantation in children. Unique molecular identifiers were used to barcode this TCRbeta library. One entry per CDR3 protein, called by TCRdb with MiXCR from the PCR reads. The table includes hundreds of thousands of distinct CDR3 sequences, about 10% detected once. This CDR3 contains 16 residues. From germline, CDR1 is LNHNV and CDR2 YYDKDF (reference sequence). The germline V and J ends were trimmed by 0 bases and 2 bases, with 12 bases remaining between them. Overall study results and limits: Counts and diversity of T cells one year after transplant came mostly from newly produced T cells.

The source material was PBMCs, sampled before TCRalphabeta/CD19-depleted stem cell transplant. V gene TRBV15 combines with J gene TRBJ2-3; no clear D gene. This TCR was recovered from a child under 10 years old with inherited bone marrow failure, due to receive a stem cell transplant. The CDR3 DNA sequence: TGTGCCACCAGCAGAGATCCAGGCGGAAACACAGATACGCAGTATTTT. Protein: CATSRDPGGNTDTQYF. The complete variable domain, with remaining parts taken from reference TRBV15 and TRBJ2-3, reads DAMVIQNPRYQVTQFGKPVTLSCSQTLNHNVMYWYQQKSSQAPKLLFHYYDKDFNNEADTPDNFQSRRPNTSFCFLDIRSPGLGDTAMYLCATSRDPGGNTDTQYFGPGTRLTVL.